A selection of T cell receptor beta chains follows, all from one sample in a study of naive and memory T cell subsets. A single record per CDR3 protein comes from TCRdb applying MiXCR to the UMI-ligation and nested PCR reads. The table includes around 130,000 distinct CDR3 sequences, approximately 37% detected once. The material sequenced was central memory CD4+ T cells from blood. The origin of the receptors is a human donor in good health. CDR3s include the opening cysteine and the closing phenylalanine or tryptophan. A D gene is named only where the DNA matches it firmly. Some rows have no size entry. The others give once, few or many, or a class for an expanded clone.

V: TRBV11-3; size: -; J: TRBJ2-1; D: -; DNA: TGTGCCAGCAGCTTAGTTGGGATGGTCACCTACAATGAGCAGTTCTTC; CDR3: CASSLVGMVTYNEQFF
V: TRBV12-3/TRBV12-4; size: -; J: TRBJ2-7; D: TRBD1; DNA: TGTGCCAGCAGGTCAGGGGGATCCCTCTACGAGCAGTACTTC; CDR3: CASRSGGSLYEQYF
V: TRBV12-5; size: -; J: TRBJ2-3; D: -; DNA: TGTGCTAGTGGTTTGCCGAGGGCAGATACGCAGTATTTT; CDR3: CASGLPRADTQYF
V: TRBV20-1; size: -; J: TRBJ1-2; D: TRBD1; DNA: TGCAGTGCTAGACTTCCTCAACAGGGGAACTATGGCTACACCTTC; CDR3: CSARLPQQGNYGYTF
V: TRBV10-3; size: -; J: TRBJ1-5; D: -; DNA: TGTGCCATCTCTAGGGACGGCTTTGAGCCCCAGCATTTT; CDR3: CAISRDGFEPQHF
V: TRBV6-1; size: -; J: TRBJ1-2; D: -; DNA: TGTGCCAGCAGTGAATGGCAGGGAGGTGGCTACACCTTC; CDR3: CASSEWQGGGYTF
V: TRBV6-5; size: few; J: TRBJ1-6; D: -; DNA: TGTGCCAGCAGTTACGCAGTCTATAATTCACCCCTCCACTTT; CDR3: CASSYAVYNSPLHF
V: TRBV5-1; size: few; J: TRBJ2-7; D: -; DNA: TGCGCCAGCAGCTTGGAGGCAGGGGATGTTGGCTACGAGCAGTACTTC; CDR3: CASSLEAGDVGYEQYF
V: TRBV4-3; size: few; J: TRBJ2-1; D: -; DNA: TGCGCCAGCAGCCTTAGGAGTGCCGCCTACAATGAGCAGTTCTTC; CDR3: CASSLRSAAYNEQFF
V: TRBV4-3; size: -; J: TRBJ2-1; D: TRBD2; DNA: TGCGCCAGCAGCCAGATCGGAAGCGGGAGCTCCTACAATGAGCAGTTCTTC; CDR3: CASSQIGSGSSYNEQFF
V: TRBV6-5; size: -; J: TRBJ2-3; D: TRBD2; DNA: TGTGCCAGCGGGACTAGCGGGAGTTATACGCAGTATTTT; CDR3: CASGTSGSYTQYF
V: TRBV7-2; size: -; J: TRBJ1-1; D: -; DNA: TGTGCCAGCAGCTCCCCGGGACTTGAAGCTTTCTTT; CDR3: CASSSPGLEAFF
V: TRBV28; size: -; J: TRBJ1-5; D: -; DNA: TGTGCCAGCACCCCGGGGGGTAATAGCAATCAGCCCCAGCATTTT; CDR3: CASTPGGNSNQPQHF
V: TRBV3-1; size: -; J: TRBJ2-1; D: TRBD2; DNA: TGTGCCAGCACCAAAAGCGGGGCTAGCGGGAGGTTCGCGCAGTTCTTC; CDR3: CASTKSGASGRFAQFF
V: TRBV5-1; size: -; J: TRBJ1-1; D: TRBD1; DNA: TGCGCCAGCAGCCAATGGACAGGGAACACTGAAGCTTTCTTT; CDR3: CASSQWTGNTEAFF
V: TRBV28; size: few; J: TRBJ1-5; D: -; DNA: TGTGCCAGCAGTTTAAGTACCAGCAATCAGCCCCAGCATTTT; CDR3: CASSLSTSNQPQHF
V: TRBV5-1; size: -; J: TRBJ1-4; D: -; DNA: TGCGCCAGCAGCCTAGGGGGGCGCGGGGAAAAACTGTTTTTT; CDR3: CASSLGGRGEKLFF
V: TRBV11-2; size: -; J: TRBJ2-7; D: TRBD2; DNA: TGTGCCAGCAGCCCCGAGGTGGCGGGAGGGTACGAGCAGTACTTC; CDR3: CASSPEVAGGYEQYF
V: TRBV3-1; size: -; J: TRBJ1-2; D: TRBD1; DNA: TGTGCCAGCAGCCAAAGGACAGGGGGCAGTGGCTACACCTTC; CDR3: CASSQRTGGSGYTF
V: TRBV30; size: many; J: TRBJ2-4; D: -; DNA: TGTGCCTGGACGTACAAAAACATTCAGTACTTC; CDR3: CAWTYKNIQYF
V: TRBV20-1; size: few; J: TRBJ1-5; D: TRBD1; DNA: TGCAGTGCCCAGACAGGGCTGGGGAGCAATCAGCCCCAGCATTTT; CDR3: CSAQTGLGSNQPQHF
V: TRBV24-1; size: many; J: TRBJ2-2; D: TRBD1; DNA: TGTGCCACCAGTGATTTTAGGACAGGGCACACCGGGGAGCTGTTTTTT; CDR3: CATSDFRTGHTGELFF
V: TRBV11-2; size: few; J: TRBJ2-1; D: -; DNA: TGTGCCAGCAGCTTAGTGGATGTACAGCAGTTCTTC; CDR3: CASSLVDVQQFF
V: TRBV30; size: -; J: TRBJ2-1; D: TRBD2; DNA: TGTGCCTGGAGCAAGGGACTAGCGGCAGACAATGAGCAGTTCTTC; CDR3: CAWSKGLAADNEQFF
V: TRBV20-1; size: -; J: TRBJ2-7; D: -; DNA: TGCAGTGCTAGAACCGCAGGTCTATACGAGCAGTACTTC; CDR3: CSARTAGLYEQYF
V: TRBV20-1; size: few; J: TRBJ1-1; D: TRBD1; DNA: TGCAGTGCACCGGGACAGGATAACACTGAAGCTTTCTTT; CDR3: CSAPGQDNTEAFF
V: TRBV28; size: -; J: TRBJ1-2; D: -; DNA: TGTGCCAGCAGTTTAACTCGCAGAGATGGCTACACCTTC; CDR3: CASSLTRRDGYTF
V: TRBV28; size: -; J: TRBJ1-2; D: -; DNA: TGTGCCAGCAGTTCAGTCAGGGTGCTGAACTCCCGGTACTATGGCTACACCTTC; CDR3: CASSSVRVLNSRYYGYTF
V: TRBV4-2; size: few; J: TRBJ2-1; D: -; DNA: TGTGCCAGCAGCCAAGATGAGGGGACCAGCTCCTACAATGAGCAGTTCTTC; CDR3: CASSQDEGTSSYNEQFF
V: TRBV10-2; size: -; J: TRBJ2-1; D: TRBD2; DNA: TGCGCCAGCAGAGGGACTAGCGGAAACAATGAGCAGTTCTTC; CDR3: CASRGTSGNNEQFF
V: TRBV7-7; size: few; J: TRBJ2-2; D: -; DNA: TGTGCTAGCAGCCCGGGACTGAACACCGGGGAGCTGTTTTTT; CDR3: CASSPGLNTGELFF
V: TRBV25-1; size: few; J: TRBJ2-1; D: -; DNA: TGTGCCAGCAGTAGACTCTACAATGAGCAGTTCTTC; CDR3: CASSRLYNEQFF
V: TRBV3-1; size: few; J: TRBJ1-6; D: -; DNA: TGTGCCAGCAGTACTGTCGACTCCTATAATTCACCCCTCCACTTT; CDR3: CASSTVDSYNSPLHF
V: TRBV28; size: -; J: TRBJ2-4; D: TRBD1; DNA: TGTGCCAGCAGTGAATCACAGGGGGTCAAAAACATTCAGTACTTC; CDR3: CASSESQGVKNIQYF
V: TRBV29-1; size: once; J: TRBJ2-5; D: -; DNA: TGCAGCGTTTTTAGAGGGACCAATCCACAAGAGACCCAGTACTTC; CDR3: CSVFRGTNPQETQYF
V: TRBV10-2; size: -; J: TRBJ1-2; D: -; DNA: TGCGCCAGCAGCGATATTATCAGGGGCGGCTACACCTTC; CDR3: CASSDIIRGGYTF
V: TRBV7-2; size: -; J: TRBJ1-2; D: -; DNA: TGTGCCAGCAGCTTAGGGAGGACCTTCACTAACTATGGCTACACCTTC; CDR3: CASSLGRTFTNYGYTF
V: TRBV12-3/TRBV12-4; size: many; J: TRBJ2-1; D: TRBD2; DNA: TGTGCCAGCAAACTCAGACTAGCGGGAGTCCCCTACAATGAGCAGTTCTTC; CDR3: CASKLRLAGVPYNEQFF
V: TRBV7-2; size: -; J: TRBJ2-7; D: TRBD2; DNA: TGTGCCAGCAGCCCGGGACTAGGACCGCGGGAGCAGTACTTC; CDR3: CASSPGLGPREQYF
V: TRBV6-1; size: -; J: TRBJ2-5; D: TRBD1; DNA: TGTGCCAGCAGTGCCGACGGACAGGGCGGCCAAGAGACCCAGTACTTC; CDR3: CASSADGQGGQETQYF
V: TRBV4-1; size: -; J: TRBJ2-7; D: TRBD1; DNA: TGCGCCAGCAGCCAAGATCGTCAGGGGGCGCGAGAGCAGTACTTC; CDR3: CASSQDRQGAREQYF
V: TRBV2; size: -; J: TRBJ2-2; D: -; DNA: TGTGCCAGCTGCCAGGATGGAGACGCCGGGGAGCTGTTTTTT; CDR3: CASCQDGDAGELFF
V: TRBV30; size: -; J: TRBJ2-1; D: TRBD1; DNA: TGTGCCTGGAGACCACCCGGGACAGGGGCGTACAATGAGCAGTTCTTC; CDR3: CAWRPPGTGAYNEQFF
V: TRBV28; size: few; J: TRBJ1-1; D: TRBD1; DNA: TGTGCCAGCAGCTTTCCTCCGGGACAGGGACACTCGAACACTGAAGCTTTCTTT; CDR3: CASSFPPGQGHSNTEAFF
V: TRBV19; size: -; J: TRBJ1-2; D: -; DNA: TGTGCCAGTAGTAGCGGGACGGGTAACTATGGCTACACCTTC; CDR3: CASSSGTGNYGYTF
V: TRBV11-2; size: few; J: TRBJ2-1; D: TRBD2; DNA: TGTGCCAGCAGCCCGACCCTCAGCGGGAGGACGGCTTATGAGCAGTTCTTC; CDR3: CASSPTLSGRTAYEQFF
V: TRBV5-1; size: few; J: TRBJ1-6; D: -; DNA: TGCGCCAGCAGCTTGGACCCTTCCCGTGTACCCCTCCACTTT; CDR3: CASSLDPSRVPLHF